The 10 T cell receptor beta chains presented below share a single source sample, sequenced in a study of neurological immune-mediated disorders. One entry per CDR3 protein results from TCRdb running MiXCR on the 5' RACE reads. The sample carries 50,000 to 55,000 distinct CDR3 sequences, under 13% recorded once. The sample consisted of PBMCs. These receptors all come from a man aged 65-85 years with HTLV-1-associated myelopathy (HAM/TSP).

This chain joins TRBV19 and TRBJ2-1, with 7 bases matching TRBD2. J was trimmed by 6 bases and V by 4 bases; bases with no gene match: 12. Germline V gives CDR1 LNHDA, CDR2 SQIVND (reference sequence). This CDR3 is built from 16 residues. In DNA, the CDR3 is TGTGCCAGTAGTAGTAGGTTGACTAGCTGGAGCAATGAGCAGTTCTTC. Translation: CASSSRLTSWSNEQFF.

This clonotype was recorded at least ten times. The V and J genes are TRBV5-1 and TRBJ2-1, with no clear D. The germline CDR1 and CDR2 sequences are SGHRS and YFSETQ. V was pared by 0 bases and J by 0 bases, with 7 bases between. CDR3 length: 15 amino acids. CDR3 coding DNA: TGCGCCAGCAGCTTGGCCCCTAGCTCCTACAATGAGCAGTTCTTC. Translating gives CASSLAPSSYNEQFF.

This clonotype showed up many times. This chain connects TRBV5-1 to TRBJ1-1; D gene unclear. From germline, CDR1 is SGHRS and CDR2 YFSETQ. This CDR3 has 13 residues. V dropped 0 bases and J dropped 4 bases, with 7 bases sitting between them. Written as DNA, the CDR3 is TGCGCCAGCAGCTTGGCCGCGGGCACTGAAGCTTTCTTT. It codes for CASSLAAGTEAFF.

This clonotype was detected many times. Given a much more abundant clone one base away, this may be a read error. This rearrangement joins TRBV7-9 to TRBJ2-2, with TRBD2 as a possible D gene (5 bases). The CDR3 runs to 16 residues. Germline V CDR1 and CDR2: SEHNR, FQNEAQ (reference sequence). The CDR3 DNA is TGTGTCAGCAGCCCCGGTGGAGGATCGAACACCGGGGAGCTGTTTTTT. Translation gives CVSSPGGGSNTGELFF. The variable domain in full, completed from reference TRBV7-9 and TRBJ2-2, reads DTGVSQNPRHKITKRGQNVTFRCDPISEHNRLYWYRQTLGQGPEFLTYFQNEAQLEKSRLLSDRFSAERPKGSFSTLEIQRTEQGDSAMYLCVSSPGGGSNTGELFFGEGSRLTVL.

This clonotype was detected ten times or more. The genes are TRBV10-3 and TRBJ2-1; TRBD2 aligns across 8 bases. This CDR3 is 12 amino acids long. CDR1 and CDR2 from the germline V gene are ENHRY and SYGVKD. Trimming cost V 4 bases and J 15 bases; bases outside gene matches: 8. CDR3 DNA: TGTGCCATCAGTGGGAGCGGGAGTCAGGGGTTCTTC. This gives the protein CAISGSGSQGFF.

This clonotype was seen at least ten times. The CDR3 protein is CASSPRDRVNYEQYF. CDR3 nucleotides: TGTGCCAGCAGCCCTCGGGACAGGGTAAACTACGAGCAGTACTTC. The J gene is TRBJ2-7, the V gene TRBV7-8, with 9 nucleotides matching TRBD1. Germline V gives CDR1 SGHVS, CDR2 FQNEAQ. With 5 bases clipped from V and 3 bases from J, the junction kept 8 bases outside the gene matches. There are 15 residues in the CDR3.

This clonotype was picked up many times. The V and J genes are TRBV7-2 and TRBJ2-6; no definite D call. Germline V gene data show CDR1 as SGHTA and CDR2 as FQGNSA. The V end was cut by 7 bases, the J end by 0 bases, with 4 bases between. The length of the CDR3 is 13 residues. The CDR3 protein is CASIRSGANVLTF. The CDR3 nucleotides are TGTGCCAGCATCCGCTCTGGGGCCAACGTCCTGACTTTC.

Only one count was recorded for this clonotype. V gene TRBV25-1 combines with J gene TRBJ2-1; 10 bases agree with TRBD2. J lost 9 bases, V lost 8 bases, and 10 bases had no gene match. Germline-derived CDR1 and CDR2 are MGHDK and SYGVNS. The CDR3 covers 14 residues. The CDR3 sequence: CASQSSGSKPEQFF. As DNA, the CDR3 is TGTGCCAGCCAATCTAGCGGGAGTAAGCCTGAGCAGTTCTTC.

This clonotype came up many times. The chain has TRBV28 and TRBJ2-6; no definite D call. The CDR3 contains 14 residues. The V end was cut by 5 bases, the J end by 2 bases, with 7 bases between. CDR1 is MDHEN, CDR2 SYDVKM, per germline. DNA for the CDR3: TGTGCCAGCAGTCCTCCGGCTGGGGCCAACGTCCTGACTTTC. The encoded protein is CASSPPAGANVLTF.

The V and J genes are TRBV29-1 and TRBJ2-7; D remains unclear. CDR3 size: 12 residues. Per the germline V gene, CDR1 is SQVTM and CDR2 is ANQGSEA. V gave up 4 bases and J gave up 0 bases, with 7 bases separating them. The CDR3 spells CSVGHSSYEQYF. As DNA, the CDR3 is TGCAGCGTTGGGCACAGCTCCTACGAGCAGTACTTC.